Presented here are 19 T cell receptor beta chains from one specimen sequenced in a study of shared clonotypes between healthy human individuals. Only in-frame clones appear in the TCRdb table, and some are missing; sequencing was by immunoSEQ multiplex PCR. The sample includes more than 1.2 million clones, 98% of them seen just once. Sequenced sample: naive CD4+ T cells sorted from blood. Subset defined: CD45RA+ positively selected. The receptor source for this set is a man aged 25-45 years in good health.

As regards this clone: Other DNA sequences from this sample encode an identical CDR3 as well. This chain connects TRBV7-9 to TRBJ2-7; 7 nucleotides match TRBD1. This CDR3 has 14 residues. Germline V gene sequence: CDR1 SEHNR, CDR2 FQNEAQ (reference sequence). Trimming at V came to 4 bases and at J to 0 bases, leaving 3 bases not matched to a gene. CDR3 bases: TGTGCCAGCAGCTCGGACAGGAACTCCTACGAGCAGTACTTC. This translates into CASSSDRNSYEQYF.

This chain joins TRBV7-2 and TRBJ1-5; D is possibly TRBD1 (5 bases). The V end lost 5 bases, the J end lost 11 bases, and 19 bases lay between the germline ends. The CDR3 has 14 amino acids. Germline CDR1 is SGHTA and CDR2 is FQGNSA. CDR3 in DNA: TGTGCCAGCAGCGACCTGGACATTCGCAGTTCCCAGCATTTT. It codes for CASSDLDIRSSQHF. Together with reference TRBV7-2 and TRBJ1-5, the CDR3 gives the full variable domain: GAGVSQSPSNKVTEKGKDVELRCDPISGHTALYWYRQSLGQGLEFLIYFQGNSAPDKSGLPSDRFSAERTGGSVSTLTIQRTQQEDSAVYLCASSDLDIRSSQHFGDGTRLSIL.

CDR3 DNA sequence: TGTGCCAGCAGTGACGACCTGAACACTGAAGCTTTCTTT. This encodes CASSDDLNTEAFF. The chain couples TRBV2 to TRBJ1-1; no definite D call. The CDR3 has 13 amino acids. Trimming removed 3 bases at V and 0 bases at J, with 5 bases between. Germline V gene data show CDR1 as SNHLY and CDR2 as FYNNEI.

The CDR3 sequence: CASSPSRRGLTGELFF. The CDR3 DNA follows: TGTGCCAGCTCACCATCCCGCAGGGGATTAACCGGGGAGCTGTTTTTT. The chain is built from TRBV18 and TRBJ2-2, with D possibly matching TRBD1 (6 bases). This CDR3 comprises 16 residues. Deletions cut 2 bases from V and 5 bases from J, with 15 bases between. Germline values: CDR1 KGHSH, CDR2 LQKENI.

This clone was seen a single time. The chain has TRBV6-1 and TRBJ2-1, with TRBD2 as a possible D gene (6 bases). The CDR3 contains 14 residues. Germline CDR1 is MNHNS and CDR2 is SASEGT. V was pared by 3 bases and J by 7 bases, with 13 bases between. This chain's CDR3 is CASSEEGLSNEQFF. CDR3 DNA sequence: TGTGCCAGCAGTGAGGAGGGACTCTCGAATGAGCAGTTCTTC.

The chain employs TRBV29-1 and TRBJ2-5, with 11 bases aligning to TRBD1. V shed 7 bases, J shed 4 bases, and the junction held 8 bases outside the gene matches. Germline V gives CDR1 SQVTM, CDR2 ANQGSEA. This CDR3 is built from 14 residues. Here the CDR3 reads CSATDRGLRETQYF. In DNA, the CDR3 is TGCAGCGCCACGGACAGGGGGCTACGAGAGACCCAGTACTTC. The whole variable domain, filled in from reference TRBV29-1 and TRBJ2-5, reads SAVISQKPSRDICQRGTSLTIQCQVDSQVTMMFWYRQQPGQSLTLIATANQGSEATYESGFVIDKFPISRPNLTFSTLTVSNMSPEDSSIYLCSATDRGLRETQYFGPGTRLLVL.

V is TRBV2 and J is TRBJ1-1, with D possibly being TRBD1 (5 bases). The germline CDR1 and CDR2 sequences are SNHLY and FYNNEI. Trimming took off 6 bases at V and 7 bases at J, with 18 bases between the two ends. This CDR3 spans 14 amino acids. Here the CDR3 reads CASSLDRDLSEAFF. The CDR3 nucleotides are TGTGCCAGCAGCTTAGACCGGGACCTTAGTGAAGCTTTCTTT. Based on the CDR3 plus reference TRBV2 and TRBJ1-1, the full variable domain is EPEVTQTPSHQVTQMGQEVILRCVPISNHLYFYWYRQILGQKVEFLVSFYNNEISEKSEIFDDQFSVERPDGSNFTLKIRSTKLEDSAMYFCASSLDRDLSEAFFGQGTRLTVV.

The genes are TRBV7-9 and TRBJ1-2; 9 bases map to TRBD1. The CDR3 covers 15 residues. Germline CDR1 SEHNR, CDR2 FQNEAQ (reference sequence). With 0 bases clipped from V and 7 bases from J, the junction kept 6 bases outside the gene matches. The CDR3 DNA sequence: TGTGCCAGCAGCTTAGCGGCCGGGACAGGGTTTGGCTACACCTTC. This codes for CASSLAAGTGFGYTF.

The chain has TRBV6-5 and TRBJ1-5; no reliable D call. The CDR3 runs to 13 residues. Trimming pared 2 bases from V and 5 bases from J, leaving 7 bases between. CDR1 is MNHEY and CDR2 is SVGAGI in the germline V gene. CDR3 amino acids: CASSYMGHQPQHF. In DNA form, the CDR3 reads TGTGCCAGCAGTTACATGGGTCATCAGCCCCAGCATTTT.

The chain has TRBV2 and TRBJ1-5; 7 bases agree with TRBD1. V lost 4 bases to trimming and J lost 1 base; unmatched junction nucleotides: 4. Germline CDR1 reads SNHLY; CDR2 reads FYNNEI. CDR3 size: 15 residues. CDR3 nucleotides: TGTGCCAGCAGTGCGGGACAGACGAGCAATCAGCCCCAGCATTTT. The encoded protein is CASSAGQTSNQPQHF.

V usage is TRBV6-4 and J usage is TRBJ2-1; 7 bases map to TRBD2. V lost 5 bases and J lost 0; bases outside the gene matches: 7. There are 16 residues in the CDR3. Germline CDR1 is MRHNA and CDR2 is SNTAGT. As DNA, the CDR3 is TGTGCCAGCAGTCAGTTTAGCGGGCCCTCCTACAATGAGCAGTTCTTC. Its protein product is CASSQFSGPSYNEQFF.

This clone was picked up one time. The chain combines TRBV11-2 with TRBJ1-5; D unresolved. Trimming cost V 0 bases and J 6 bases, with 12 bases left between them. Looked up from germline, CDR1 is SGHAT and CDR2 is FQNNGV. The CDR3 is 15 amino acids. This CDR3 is CASSLDRRVSQPQHF. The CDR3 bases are TGTGCCAGCAGCTTAGATCGAAGGGTTAGTCAGCCCCAGCATTTT.

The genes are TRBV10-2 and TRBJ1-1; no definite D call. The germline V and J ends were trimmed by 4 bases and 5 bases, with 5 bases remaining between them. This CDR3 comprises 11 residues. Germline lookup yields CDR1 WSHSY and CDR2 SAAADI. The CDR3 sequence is CASSVTTEAFF. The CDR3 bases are TGCGCCAGCAGTGTTACGACTGAAGCTTTCTTT.

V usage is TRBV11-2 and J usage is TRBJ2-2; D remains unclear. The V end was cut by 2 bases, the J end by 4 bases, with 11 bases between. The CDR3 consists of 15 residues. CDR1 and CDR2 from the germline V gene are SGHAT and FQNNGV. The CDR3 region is CASSLSPWATGELFF. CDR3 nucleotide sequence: TGTGCCAGCAGCTTATCTCCGTGGGCCACCGGGGAGCTGTTTTTT.

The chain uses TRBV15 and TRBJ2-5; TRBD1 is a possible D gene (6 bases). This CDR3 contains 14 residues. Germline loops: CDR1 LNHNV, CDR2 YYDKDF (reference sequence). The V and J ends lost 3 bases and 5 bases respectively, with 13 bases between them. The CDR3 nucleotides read TGTGCCACCAGCAGGGGGGACACGGCGGAGACCCAGTACTTC. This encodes CATSRGDTAETQYF.

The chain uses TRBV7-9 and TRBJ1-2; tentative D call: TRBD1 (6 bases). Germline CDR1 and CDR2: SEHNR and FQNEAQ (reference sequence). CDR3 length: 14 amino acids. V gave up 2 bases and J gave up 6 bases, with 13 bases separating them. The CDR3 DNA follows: TGTGCCAGCAGCTTAAAACAGGGAATCGATGGCTACACCTTC. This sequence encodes CASSLKQGIDGYTF.

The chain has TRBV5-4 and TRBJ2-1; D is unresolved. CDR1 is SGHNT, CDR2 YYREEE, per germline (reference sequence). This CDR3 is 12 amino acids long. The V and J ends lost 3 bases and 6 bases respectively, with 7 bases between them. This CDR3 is CASSSPGNEQFF. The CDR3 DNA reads TGTGCCAGCAGCTCCCCGGGCAATGAGCAGTTCTTC.

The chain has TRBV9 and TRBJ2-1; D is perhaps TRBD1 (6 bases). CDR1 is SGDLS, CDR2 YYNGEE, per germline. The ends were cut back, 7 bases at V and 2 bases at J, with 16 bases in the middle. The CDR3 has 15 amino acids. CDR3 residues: CASPQGGPTYNEQFF. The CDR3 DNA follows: TGTGCCAGCCCCCAAGGGGGACCAACCTACAATGAGCAGTTCTTC. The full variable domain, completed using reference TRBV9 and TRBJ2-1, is DSGVTQTPKHLITATGQRVTLRCSPRSGDLSVYWYQQSLDQGLQFLIQYYNGEERAKGNILERFSAQQFPDLHSELNLSSLELGDSALYFCASPQGGPTYNEQFFGPGTRLTVL.

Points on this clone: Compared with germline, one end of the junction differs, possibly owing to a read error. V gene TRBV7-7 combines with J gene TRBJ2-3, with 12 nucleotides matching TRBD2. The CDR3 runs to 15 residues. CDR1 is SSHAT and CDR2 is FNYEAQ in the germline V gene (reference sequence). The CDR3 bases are TGTGCTAGCAGCGACGGACTAGCGGGGTGGGATACGCAGTATTTT. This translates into CASSDGLAGWDTQYF.